One sample yielded the 24 T cell receptor beta chains listed below, sequenced in a study of cytomegalovirus exposure and HLA in healthy donors. Clones were sequenced by immunoSEQ multiplex PCR, and TCRdb holds only the in-frame ones, with some missing. This table has more than 95,000 clones, 85% to 95% appearing once. Sequencing input: PBMCs. The origin of the receptors is a woman aged 18-35 years in good health and CMV-seronegative.

This rearrangement joins TRBV2 to TRBJ1-2; TRBD1 matches 8 bases. The CDR3 extends over 12 amino acids. Germline CDR1 SNHLY, CDR2 FYNNEI. V was clipped by 11 bases and J by 4 bases; unmatched bases: 6. The CDR3 protein is CAGGQEVYGYTF. CDR3 bases: TGTGCCGGGGGACAGGAGGTCTATGGCTACACCTTC.

This chain connects TRBV30 to TRBJ2-3, with D possibly being TRBD2 (6 bases). The CDR3 is 16 residues long. With 3 bases removed from V and 1 base from J, the gap between germline ends came to 17 bases. Looked up from germline, CDR1 is GTSNPN and CDR2 is SVGIG (reference sequence). CDR3 bases: TGTGCCTGGAGGCACGGGACTGCTCGGGGCACAGATACGCAGTATTTT. Translated, it gives CAWRHGTARGTDTQYF.

The V gene is TRBV18, the J gene TRBJ2-7; no reliable D call. V was cut by 2 bases and J by 4 bases, with 6 bases left in between. Germline values: CDR1 KGHSH, CDR2 LQKENI. The CDR3 is 12 amino acids. The CDR3 nucleotides read TGTGCCAGCTCACCAGCCAGGTACGAGCAGTACTTC. Protein sequence: CASSPARYEQYF. The full variable domain, with the rest looked up from reference TRBV18 and TRBJ2-7, is NAGVMQNPRHLVRRRGQEARLRCSPMKGHSHVYWYRQLPEEGLKFMVYLQKENIIDESGMPKERFSAEFPKEGPSILRIQQVVRGDSAAYFCASSPARYEQYFGPGTRLTVT.

The CDR3 sequence is CAWSLGLAGVGETQYF. The CDR3 nucleotides read TGTGCCTGGAGTTTGGGACTAGCGGGAGTGGGGGAGACCCAGTACTTC. The chain has TRBV30 and TRBJ2-5; the match to TRBD2 covers 14 bases. With V trimmed by 2 bases and J by 5 bases, 7 bases remained unmatched. There are 16 residues in the CDR3. Germline V CDR1 and CDR2: GTSNPN, SVGIG (reference sequence).

This clone was found a few times. The rearrangement links TRBV5-1 to TRBJ2-3; TRBD1 is a possible D gene (6 bases). Trimming cost V 7 bases and J 2 bases, with 14 bases left between them. This CDR3 is built from 14 residues. Looked up from germline, CDR1 is SGHRS and CDR2 is YFSETQ. CDR3: CASAWGTNTDTQYF. Written as DNA, the CDR3 is TGCGCCAGCGCCTGGGGGACAAACACAGATACGCAGTATTTT.

V gene TRBV5-1 combines with J gene TRBJ1-1; 7 bases are a match to TRBD1. The CDR3 runs to 15 residues. The junction had 12 bases not matched to a gene; V was cut back by 5 bases and J by 5 bases. The germline V gene encodes CDR1 SGHRS and CDR2 YFSETQ. CDR3 sequence reads: CASSPYRGGQTEAFF. For the CDR3, the DNA is TGCGCCAGCAGTCCCTACAGGGGTGGGCAAACTGAAGCTTTCTTT. The variable domain in full, completed from reference TRBV5-1 and TRBJ1-1, reads KAGVTQTPRYLIKTRGQQVTLSCSPISGHRSVSWYQQTPGQGLQFLFEYFSETQRNKGNFPGRFSGRQFSNSRSEMNVSTLELGDSALYLCASSPYRGGQTEAFFGQGTRLTVV.

This sequence joins TRBV4-1 and TRBJ2-7; 8 bases are shared with TRBD2. The CDR3 is 17 residues long. V lost 1 base to trimming and J lost 3 bases; unmatched junction nucleotides: 11. Looked up from germline, CDR1 is MGHRA and CDR2 is YSYEKL. The CDR3 DNA reads as TGCGCCAGCAGCCAAGCCTCTACGGGGGGGACCTTCTACGAGCAGTACTTC. This translates into CASSQASTGGTFYEQYF.

V and J are TRBV6-5 and TRBJ1-4, with 7 positions matching TRBD1. Germline V gene data show CDR1 as MNHEY and CDR2 as SVGAGI. The CDR3 totals 15 residues. With V trimmed by 6 bases and J by 4 bases, 8 bases remained unmatched. CDR3 coding DNA: TGTGCCAGCAGCCGCAAACAGGGGCTTAATGAAAAACTGTTTTTT. This sequence encodes CASSRKQGLNEKLFF.

The chain has TRBV5-1 and TRBJ1-2; 7 bases match TRBD1. The V gene's germline CDR1 is SGHRS and CDR2 YFSETQ. This CDR3 is built from 13 residues. Trimming at V came to 6 bases and at J to 7 bases, leaving 9 bases not matched to a gene. The CDR3 here is CASNKGGAGGYTF. In nucleotides, the CDR3 is TGCGCCAGCAACAAAGGGGGCGCAGGTGGCTACACCTTC.

The CDR3 sequence: CAWSRGSGNTIYF. For the CDR3, the DNA is TGTGCCTGGAGTAGAGGGAGTGGAAACACCATATATTTT. The chain links TRBV30 to TRBJ1-3; no definite D call. The CDR3 consists of 13 residues. Trimming removed 2 bases at V and 3 bases at J, with 8 bases between. Looked up from germline, CDR1 is GTSNPN and CDR2 is SVGIG (reference sequence).

The J gene is TRBJ1-2, the V gene TRBV30, with TRBD1 as a possible D gene (5 bases). Deletions cut 2 bases from V and 8 bases from J, with 15 bases between. CDR3 length equals 13 residues. The germline CDR1 and CDR2 sequences are GTSNPN and SVGIG (reference sequence). CDR3 amino acids: CAWSRSDSSGYTF. Here the CDR3 DNA reads TGTGCCTGGAGTAGATCCGACAGCTCGGGCTACACCTTC. Complete variable domain (other parts from reference TRBV30 and TRBJ1-2): SQTIHQWPATLVQPVGSPLSLECTVEGTSNPNLYWYRQAAGRGLQLLFYSVGIGQISSEVPQNLSASRPQDRQFILSSKKLLLSDSGFYLCAWSRSDSSGYTFGSGTRLTVV.

The gene calls are TRBV18 and TRBJ2-5, with D perhaps TRBD1 (6 bases). CDR1 KGHSH and CDR2 LQKENI come from the germline V gene. The V gene lost 2 bases and the J gene lost 2 bases, with 15 bases spanning the gap. The CDR3 runs 16 residues. CDR3 nucleotide sequence: TGTGCCAGCTCACCAATGCAGGGGTCGGTACAAGAGACCCAGTACTTC. Translation: CASSPMQGSVQETQYF. Drawing the rest from reference TRBV18 and TRBJ2-5, the complete variable domain is NAGVMQNPRHLVRRRGQEARLRCSPMKGHSHVYWYRQLPEEGLKFMVYLQKENIIDESGMPKERFSAEFPKEGPSILRIQQVVRGDSAAYFCASSPMQGSVQETQYFGPGTRLLVL.

The V gene is TRBV11-2, the J gene TRBJ2-5; 8 bases align to TRBD2. Germline V CDR1 and CDR2: SGHAT, FQNNGV. The CDR3 totals 14 residues. The trim removed 3 bases at V and 6 bases at J, leaving 6 bases unmatched. The CDR3 nucleotides are TGTGCCAGCAGCTTTAGCGGGGAACCGAAGACCCAGTACTTC. This sequence encodes CASSFSGEPKTQYF. Complete variable domain (other parts from reference TRBV11-2 and TRBJ2-5): EAGVAQSPRYKIIEKRQSVAFWCNPISGHATLYWYQQILGQGPKLLIQFQNNGVVDDSQLPKDRFSAERLKGVDSTLKIQPAKLEDSAVYLCASSFSGEPKTQYFGPGTRLLVL.

The CDR3 protein is CASSLTGGSREQYF. DNA for the CDR3: TGTGCCAGCAGTTTAACAGGGGGATCCCGGGAGCAGTACTTC. The chain combines TRBV28 with TRBJ2-7, with 8 positions matching TRBD1. Germline trimming cut 2 bases from V and 7 bases from J; bases unmatched to any gene: 7. CDR1 and CDR2 from the germline V gene are MDHEN and SYDVKM. This CDR3 is built from 14 residues. Complete variable domain (other parts from reference TRBV28 and TRBJ2-7): DVKVTQSSRYLVKRTGEKVFLECVQDMDHENMFWYRQDPGLGLRLIYFSYDVKMKEKGDIPEGYSVSREKKERFSLILESASTNQTSMYLCASSLTGGSREQYFGPGTRLTVT.

The chain employs TRBV4-1 and TRBJ2-3; D possibly corresponds to TRBD1 (6 bases). There are 15 residues in the CDR3. V lost 4 bases, J lost 0 bases, and 11 bases lay in between. Looked up from germline, CDR1 is MGHRA and CDR2 is YSYEKL. The CDR3 sequence is CASSPGQKSTDTQYF. The CDR3 region has the DNA TGCGCCAGCAGCCCCGGACAGAAGAGCACAGATACGCAGTATTTT.

This chain links TRBV20-1 with TRBJ2-5; possibly TRBD1 for D (6 bases). The germline V gene has CDR1 DFQATT and CDR2 SNEGSKA (reference sequence). CDR3 length: 11 amino acids. Trimming removed 1 base from V and 9 bases from J, with 9 bases in between. The CDR3 region has the DNA TGCAGTGCTAGAGGGGGGCCGGCCCAGTACTTC. Encoded protein: CSARGGPAQYF.

The J gene is TRBJ1-2, the V gene TRBV28; D unresolved. Looked up from germline, CDR1 is MDHEN and CDR2 is SYDVKM. This CDR3 is 14 amino acids long. Trimming shortened V by 2 bases and J by 8 bases, and 15 bases separated the two germline ends. The CDR3 DNA follows: TGTGCCAGCAGTTTAAGTAGTCGTTGGGCAGGCTACACCTTC. This translates into CASSLSSRWAGYTF.

This sequence joins TRBV6-5 and TRBJ2-7; D call uncertain. The CDR3 covers 12 residues. V lost 6 bases, J lost 6 bases, and 12 bases lay in between. Germline V gene data show CDR1 as MNHEY and CDR2 as SVGAGI. CDR3 amino acids: CASSHPRGEQYF. CDR3 DNA sequence: TGTGCCAGCAGCCACCCTAGAGGCGAGCAGTACTTC.

The rearrangement uses TRBV11-2 and TRBJ1-1; D gene ambiguous. Deletions cut 1 base from V and 2 bases from J, with 2 bases between. CDR3 size: 12 residues. The germline V gene encodes CDR1 SGHAT and CDR2 FQNNGV. The CDR3 DNA is TGTGCCAGCAGCTTAGCTAACACTGAAGCTTTCTTT. Protein sequence: CASSLANTEAFF.

CDR3 in amino acids: CASSRDRSSGNTIYF. CDR3 bases: TGTGCCAGCTCACGGGACAGGAGCTCTGGAAACACCATATATTTT. V and J are TRBV18 and TRBJ1-3, with 8 bases aligning to TRBD1. The germline V gene encodes CDR1 KGHSH and CDR2 LQKENI. The CDR3 spans 15 residues. The V segment lost 4 bases and the J segment 0 bases; nucleotides outside the gene matches: 2.

The chain couples TRBV15 to TRBJ2-3; a weak D match, TRBD2 (5 bases). Germline V gene lookup returns CDR1 LNHNV and CDR2 YYDKDF (reference sequence). This CDR3 is built from 13 residues. V was shortened by 3 bases and J by 3 bases, with 7 bases between the two germline ends. Here the CDR3 reads CATSRKRTDTQYF. CDR3 nucleotide sequence: TGTGCCACCAGCAGGAAGCGGACAGATACGCAGTATTTT.

V gene TRBV6-6 combines with J gene TRBJ1-5; weak D call: TRBD1 (5 bases). The CDR3 is made up of 16 amino acids. Trimming removed 3 bases at V and 0 bases at J, with 12 bases between. Germline V lookup: CDR1 MNHNY, CDR2 SVGAGI (reference sequence). CDR3 region: CASSYRQSNSNQPQHF. The CDR3 bases are TGTGCCAGCAGTTATAGACAGTCTAATAGCAATCAGCCCCAGCATTTT.

This chain uses TRBV5-6 with TRBJ1-2, with no clear D. The CDR3 contains 16 residues. Germline V gene data show CDR1 as SGHDT and CDR2 as YYEEEE. Trimming removed 1 base from V and 4 bases from J, with 17 bases in between. The CDR3 sequence: CASSLYIGGVSYGYTF. The CDR3 DNA reads as TGTGCCAGCAGCTTGTATATCGGCGGCGTATCCTATGGCTACACCTTC.

This clone was found once. The V gene is TRBV19, the J gene TRBJ1-3, with unresolved D. Trimming removed 3 bases at V and 0 bases at J, with 12 bases between. The CDR3 spans 16 residues. Germline loops: CDR1 LNHDA, CDR2 SQIVND (reference sequence). CDR3 DNA: TGTGCCAGTAGTATCGTGTCGGGGAGCTCTGGAAACACCATATATTTT. As protein: CASSIVSGSSGNTIYF. The full variable domain, its missing parts supplied by reference TRBV19 and TRBJ1-3, is DGGITQSPKYLFRKEGQNVTLSCEQNLNHDAMYWYRQDPGQGLRLIYYSQIVNDFQKGDIAEGYSVSREKKESFPLTVTSAQKNPTAFYLCASSIVSGSSGNTIYFGEGSWLTVV.